The 9 T cell receptor beta chains reported below all come from one sample, sequenced in a study of T cells in Graves' hyperthyroidism and ophthalmopathy. What was amplified from RNA transcripts were TCR beta CDR3 regions. With the HTBI primer set, the TCR CDR3 went through a first round of RT-PCR. TCRdb ran MiXCR on the multiplex PCR reads and lists one entry per CDR3 protein. The sample records hundreds of thousands of distinct CDR3 sequences, over 35% being singletons. Sequencing was done on a sample of blood. Receptors were obtained from a man younger than 35 with Graves' hyperthyroidism.

The rearrangement joins TRBV19 to TRBJ1-2; D is unclear. V was pared by 8 bases and J by 2 bases, with 6 bases between. The CDR3 is 11 residues long. Germline lookup yields CDR1 LNHDA and CDR2 SQIVND (reference sequence). The CDR3 region has the DNA TGTGCCAGTTACGAGAACTATGGCTACACCTTC. Its protein product is CASYENYGYTF.

With regard to this clonotype: The conserved closing phenylalanine or tryptophan is absent in this CDR3, likely reflecting a read error. V is TRBV7-8 and J is TRBJ2-7; D not certain. The V gene lost 7 bases and the J gene lost 0 bases, with 19 bases spanning the gap. The CDR3 runs to 16 residues. CDR1 and CDR2 from the germline V gene are SGHVS and FQNEAQ. The CDR3 DNA sequence: TGTGCCAGCACCGTAGGAGCAAGACACGACTCCTACGAGCAGTACATC. Translating it yields CASTVGARHDSYEQYI.

This clonotype was counted between two and nine times. The V call is TRBV9, the J call TRBJ1-2; TRBD1 agrees at 8 bases. The CDR3 has 13 amino acids. Germline V lookup: CDR1 SGDLS, CDR2 YYNGEE. The V gene end was trimmed by 5 bases and the J gene end by 4 bases; junction bases not matched to a gene: 4. For the CDR3, the DNA is TGTGCCAGCAGGGACAGGGACAGCTATGGCTACACCTTC. This gives the protein CASRDRDSYGYTF.

This clonotype was seen many times. V is TRBV7-9 and J is TRBJ1-2; TRBD1 might be the D (5 bases). V lost 5 bases and J lost 10, with 11 bases in between. Germline CDR1 is SEHNR and CDR2 is FQNEAQ (reference sequence). The CDR3 is 11 amino acids. CDR3 nucleotide sequence: TGTGCCAGCAGCCTACAGGTTAACTACACCTTC. Its protein product is CASSLQVNYTF.

This clonotype was seen repeatedly, ten times or more. V usage is TRBV10-3 and J usage is TRBJ1-2; D may be TRBD1 (5 bases). Per germline, CDR1 ENHRY and CDR2 SYGVKD. The ends were cut back, 2 bases at V and 3 bases at J, with 10 bases in the middle. The CDR3 totals 14 residues. The CDR3 here is CAISERGGDYGYTF. The CDR3 region has the DNA TGTGCCATCAGTGAGAGGGGAGGTGACTATGGCTACACCTTC.

Many counts were recorded for this clonotype. This chain joins TRBV7-9 and TRBJ1-1, with a weak D call TRBD1 (6 bases). V shed 0 bases and J shed 5 bases, with 13 bases lying between them. Germline-derived CDR1 and CDR2 are SEHNR and FQNEAQ (reference sequence). The CDR3 loop spans 15 amino acids. In nucleotides, the CDR3 is TGTGCCAGCAGCTTAGCGCAGGGGAGAGAAACTGAAGCTTTCTTT. Translated, it gives CASSLAQGRETEAFF.

The J gene is TRBJ1-6, the V gene TRBV6-5, with D possibly TRBD1 on 6 matching bases. CDR3 length equals 15 residues. The V end was cut by 5 bases, the J end by 6 bases, with 14 bases between. CDR1 is MNHEY, CDR2 SVGAGI, per germline. This CDR3 is CASSRDTRVNSPLHF. The CDR3, as DNA: TGTGCCAGCAGTCGGGACACCAGAGTTAATTCACCCCTCCACTTT.

This clonotype has at least ten counts. V is TRBV29-1 and J is TRBJ1-2; D unclear. V was pared by 6 bases and J by 8 bases, with 13 bases between. The CDR3 has 11 amino acids. CDR1 is SQVTM and CDR2 is ANQGSEA in the germline V gene. DNA for the CDR3: TGCAGCGTGGAACGCGCGTCCGGCTACACCTTC. Encoded protein: CSVERASGYTF. Full variable domain (outside the CDR3, taken from reference TRBV29-1 and TRBJ1-2): SAVISQKPSRDICQRGTSLTIQCQVDSQVTMMFWYRQQPGQSLTLIATANQGSEATYESGFVIDKFPISRPNLTFSTLTVSNMSPEDSSIYLCSVERASGYTFGSGTRLTVV.

The CDR3 sequence is CASSAPGLAGGGELFF. Here the CDR3 DNA reads TGTGCCAGCAGTGCGCCGGGACTAGCGGGAGGCGGGGAGCTGTTTTTT. V usage is TRBV2 and J usage is TRBJ2-2; 15 bases fit TRBD2. The CDR3 contains 16 residues. V lost 4 bases, J lost 7 bases, and 4 bases stayed unmatched. Germline V gives CDR1 SNHLY, CDR2 FYNNEI.